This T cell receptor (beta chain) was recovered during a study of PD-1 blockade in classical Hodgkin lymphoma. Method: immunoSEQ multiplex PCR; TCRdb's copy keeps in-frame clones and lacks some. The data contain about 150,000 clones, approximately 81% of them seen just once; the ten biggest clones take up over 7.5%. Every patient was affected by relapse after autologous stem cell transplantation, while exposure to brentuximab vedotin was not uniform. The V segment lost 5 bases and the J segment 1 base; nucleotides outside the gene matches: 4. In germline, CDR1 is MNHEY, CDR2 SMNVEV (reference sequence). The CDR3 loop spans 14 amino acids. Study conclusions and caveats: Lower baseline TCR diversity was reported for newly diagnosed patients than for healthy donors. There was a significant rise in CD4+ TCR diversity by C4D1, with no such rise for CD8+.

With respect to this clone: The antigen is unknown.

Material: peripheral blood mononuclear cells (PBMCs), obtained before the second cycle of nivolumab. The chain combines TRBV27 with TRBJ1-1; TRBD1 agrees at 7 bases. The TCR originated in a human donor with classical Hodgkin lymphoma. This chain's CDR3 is CASSPTGPNTEAFF. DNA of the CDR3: TGTGCCAGCAGTCCGACAGGGCCGAACACTGAAGCTTTCTTT.